The 25 T cell receptor beta chains given below trace back to one sample, sequenced in a study of CD8 T cells in Susac syndrome. With random hexamers, reverse transcription was performed on about 0.5 to 1 ug of RNA. TCRdb ran MiXCR on the immunoSEQ multiplex PCR reads and lists one entry per CDR3 protein. The sample yields some 150,000 distinct CDR3 sequences, around 95% seen once. The material sequenced was CD4+ T cells from PBMCs. The receptors originated from a human donor with Susac syndrome.

Only one count was recorded for this clonotype. The chain employs TRBV27 and TRBJ1-2, with 9 bases that match TRBD1. Germline V CDR1 and CDR2: MNHEY, SMNVEV (reference sequence). The trim removed 5 bases at V and 4 bases at J, leaving 11 bases unmatched. The CDR3 consists of 16 residues. The CDR3 protein is CASSPQPWDRVYGYTF. The DNA for the CDR3 is TGTGCCAGCAGTCCTCAACCATGGGACAGGGTCTATGGCTACACCTTC.

CDR3 sequence: CAWSDPGTQETQYF. The DNA for the CDR3 is TGTGCCTGGAGCGATCCAGGGACTCAAGAGACCCAGTACTTC. V usage is TRBV30 and J usage is TRBJ2-5; D perhaps matches TRBD2 (6 bases). CDR1 and CDR2 (germline): GTSNPN, SVGIG (reference sequence). There are 14 residues in the CDR3. The ends were cut back, 3 bases at V and 2 bases at J, with 13 bases in the middle.

The rearrangement links TRBV7-2 to TRBJ2-4; the match to TRBD1 covers 7 bases. This CDR3 is 14 amino acids long. CDR1 and CDR2 from the germline V gene are SGHTA and FQGNSA. V trimming: 4 bases; J trimming: 2 bases; junction bases outside the gene matches: 2. CDR3 DNA: TGTGCCAGCAGCTCGGGACAGACCAAAAACATTCAGTACTTC. Encoded protein: CASSSGQTKNIQYF.

The V and J genes are TRBV30 and TRBJ1-4; D gene ambiguous. The germline V gene has CDR1 GTSNPN and CDR2 SVGIG (reference sequence). This CDR3 has 14 residues. V was cut by 0 bases and J by 5 bases, with 10 bases left in between. This chain's CDR3 is CAWSVGLSNEKLFF. For the CDR3, the DNA is TGTGCCTGGAGTGTAGGTCTGTCGAATGAAAAACTGTTTTTT.

CDR3 amino acids: CASSVGSGSGYEQYF. In DNA form, the CDR3 reads TGTGCCAGCAGCGTAGGTAGCGGGAGCGGCTACGAGCAGTACTTC. The V gene is TRBV9, the J gene TRBJ2-7, with 9 nucleotides matching TRBD2. Germline V gene data show CDR1 as SGDLS and CDR2 as YYNGEE. V shed 0 bases and J 3 bases; nucleotides not matched to a gene: 4. This CDR3 contains 15 residues.

V usage is TRBV20-1 and J usage is TRBJ2-7, with D perhaps TRBD1 (5 bases). The CDR3 has 10 amino acids. Trimming left V 6 bases short and J 4 bases short, with 7 bases between. Per the germline V gene, CDR1 is DFQATT and CDR2 is SNEGSKA (reference sequence). The CDR3 region is CSAQGYEQYF. CDR3 DNA: TGCAGTGCCCAGGGATACGAGCAGTACTTC.

The CDR3 DNA is TGCAGCGTTGAGCTCTTTAAGCGGGAGAGGTATACGCAGTATTTT. Amino acid sequence: CSVELFKRERYTQYF. The chain has TRBV29-1 and TRBJ2-3; TRBD2 matches 8 bases. The germline V gene has CDR1 SQVTM and CDR2 ANQGSEA. V shed 3 bases, J shed 7 bases, and the junction held 12 bases outside the gene matches. The CDR3 loop spans 15 amino acids.

The chain's CDR3 is CSARDSGTPSQPQHF. The CDR3 bases are TGCAGTGCTAGAGACTCAGGGACACCAAGCCAGCCCCAGCATTTT. The chain recombines TRBV20-1 with TRBJ1-5, with D possibly TRBD1 on 6 matching bases. Germline assignment: CDR1 DFQATT and CDR2 SNEGSKA (reference sequence). V lost 0 bases and J lost 7, with 16 bases in between. This CDR3 contains 15 residues.

In DNA, the CDR3 is TGTGCCAGCAGTCAGACCAACAATCAGCCCCAGCATTTT. Translating gives CASSQTNNQPQHF. V gene TRBV6-1 combines with J gene TRBJ1-5, with D hard to call. CDR1 MNHNS and CDR2 SASEGT come from the germline V gene. This CDR3 comprises 13 residues. Trimming pared 5 bases from V and 3 bases from J, leaving 8 bases between.

The rearrangement joins TRBV20-1 to TRBJ1-2; a weak D match, TRBD1 (5 bases). Germline CDR1 reads DFQATT; CDR2 reads SNEGSKA (reference sequence). The CDR3 loop spans 14 amino acids. Deletions cut 3 bases from V and 4 bases from J, with 15 bases between. For the CDR3, the DNA is TGCAGTGCTAGTAGGGGCTCCTCTGGCTATGGCTACACCTTC. Translated, it gives CSASRGSSGYGYTF.

This sequence joins TRBV5-1 and TRBJ2-7; D ambiguous. V lost 4 bases to trimming and J lost 4 bases, with 15 bases between them. CDR1 is SGHRS, CDR2 YFSETQ, per germline. The CDR3 contains 14 residues. CDR3 nucleotides: TGCGCCAGCAGCCGGACCGGGCCAGCATACGAGCAGTACTTC. It translates to CASSRTGPAYEQYF.

The chain joins TRBV12-3 or TRBV12-4 to TRBJ1-5; D may be TRBD1 (5 bases). V lost 6 bases, J lost 0 bases, and 12 bases lay in between. The CDR3 runs 15 residues. The CDR3 loop reads CASSTAGPSNQPQHF. CDR3 DNA: TGTGCCAGCAGCACCGCGGGGCCTAGCAATCAGCCCCAGCATTTT.

This chain uses TRBV5-8 with TRBJ1-2, with 9 bases fitting TRBD1. CDR3 length: 14 residues. Germline assignment: CDR1 SGHTS and CDR2 YDEGEE. Losses at the gene ends were 4 bases for V and 4 bases for J; bases not matched to a gene: 5. The CDR3 reads CASSTGQGSYGYTF. The CDR3 DNA reads as TGTGCCAGCAGCACCGGACAGGGGTCCTATGGCTACACCTTC.

Only a few counts were recorded for this clonotype. This chain connects TRBV5-6 to TRBJ2-7; 7 nucleotides match TRBD1. Per the germline V gene, CDR1 is SGHDT and CDR2 is YYEEEE. The CDR3 totals 14 residues. V trimming: 2 bases; J trimming: 1 base; junction bases outside the gene matches: 3. The CDR3 DNA is TGTGCCAGCAGCTTCGACAGGGCTTCCTACGAGCAGTACTTC. Translated, it gives CASSFDRASYEQYF. Looking up the rest from reference TRBV5-6 and TRBJ2-7 gives the full variable domain: DAGVTQSPTHLIKTRGQQVTLRCSPKSGHDTVSWYQQALGQGPQFIFQYYEEEERQRGNFPDRFSGHQFPNYSSELNVNALLLGDSALYLCASSFDRASYEQYFGPGTRLTVT.

The chain uses TRBV9 and TRBJ1-2, with a tentative D call TRBD1 (5 bases). Trimming took off 6 bases at V and 6 bases at J, with 15 bases between the two ends. Per germline, CDR1 SGDLS and CDR2 YYNGEE. This CDR3 comprises 13 residues. The CDR3 spells CASTPVGGNGYTF. As DNA, the CDR3 is TGTGCCAGCACCCCGGTGGGGGGGAATGGCTACACCTTC.

The count of this clonotype is one. The gene calls are TRBV7-8 and TRBJ2-7, with 12 bases identical to TRBD2. The germline V gene encodes CDR1 SGHVS and CDR2 FQNEAQ. The CDR3 totals 17 residues. The V gene end was trimmed by 0 bases and the J gene end by 3 bases; junction bases not matched to a gene: 6. The CDR3 DNA is TGTGCCAGCAGCTTAGCCCCTAGCGGGAGGGCCGACTACGAGCAGTACTTC. This codes for CASSLAPSGRADYEQYF. The variable domain in full, completed from reference TRBV7-8 and TRBJ2-7, reads GAGVSQSPRYKVAKRGQDVALRCDPISGHVSLFWYQQALGQGPEFLTYFQNEAQLDKSGLPSDRFFAERPEGSVSTLKIQRTQQEDSAVYLCASSLAPSGRADYEQYFGPGTRLTVT.

The chain employs TRBV20-1 and TRBJ2-3; possibly TRBD2 for D (6 bases). The V gene lost 2 bases and the J gene lost 2 bases, with 14 bases spanning the gap. The CDR3 contains 15 residues. Germline V CDR1 and CDR2: DFQATT, SNEGSKA (reference sequence). The CDR3 here is CSARPGRQNTDTQYF. Here the CDR3 DNA reads TGCAGTGCTAGACCCGGGAGACAAAACACAGATACGCAGTATTTT.

CDR3 sequence: CASSQMGKNIQYF. The CDR3 bases are TGTGCCAGCAGCCAGATGGGGAAAAACATTCAGTACTTC. This rearrangement joins TRBV11-3 to TRBJ2-4; D is unclear. The CDR3 runs to 13 residues. V lost 5 bases and J lost 4, with 9 bases in between. CDR1 and CDR2 from the germline V gene are SGHNT and YENEEA.

The V call is TRBV12-3 or TRBV12-4, the J call TRBJ1-5; D possibly corresponds to TRBD1 (6 bases). This CDR3 spans 14 amino acids. The V and J ends lost 6 bases and 6 bases respectively, with 15 bases between them. This chain's CDR3 is CASSSGGGRQPQHF. The CDR3 bases are TGTGCCAGCAGCTCCGGGGGGGGCCGTCAGCCCCAGCATTTT.

The gene calls are TRBV5-4 and TRBJ2-4; D is undetermined. The germline V and J ends were trimmed by 1 base and 4 bases, with 9 bases remaining between them. The germline V gene encodes CDR1 SGHNT and CDR2 YYREEE (reference sequence). The CDR3 sequence is 14 residues long. CDR3 coding DNA: TGTGCCAGCAGCTTGAAAGGTGTGAAAAACATTCAGTACTTC. Translating it yields CASSLKGVKNIQYF. The complete variable domain, with remaining parts taken from reference TRBV5-4 and TRBJ2-4, reads ETGVTQSPTHLIKTRGQQVTLRCSSQSGHNTVSWYQQALGQGPQFIFQYYREEENGRGNFPPRFSGLQFPNYSSELNVNALELDDSALYLCASSLKGVKNIQYFGAGTRLSVL.

V gene TRBV10-3 combines with J gene TRBJ2-3; D call uncertain. The germline gives CDR1 ENHRY, CDR2 SYGVKD. Trimming cost V 4 bases and J 5 bases, with 10 bases left between them. CDR3 length: 13 residues. CDR3 bases: TGTGCCATCAGTGTCGACCGAGGAGATACGCAGTATTTT. Translation: CAISVDRGDTQYF.

The V gene is TRBV12-3 or TRBV12-4, the J gene TRBJ1-1, with a tentative D call TRBD1 (5 bases). Trimming stripped 3 bases from V and 3 bases from J, with 8 bases between. The length of the CDR3 is 13 residues. CDR3 bases: TGTGCCAGCAGTTTCTCGGGGGACACTGAAGCTTTCTTT. This codes for CASSFSGDTEAFF.

The chain couples TRBV3-1 to TRBJ2-5; D gene uncertain. V lost 0 bases and J lost 6, with 2 bases in between. Germline V gene sequence: CDR1 LGHDT, CDR2 YNNKEL (reference sequence). This CDR3 spans 11 amino acids. The CDR3 protein is CASSQDQTQYF. The DNA of the CDR3 is TGTGCCAGCAGCCAAGACCAGACCCAGTACTTC.

The gene calls are TRBV25-1 and TRBJ1-1; TRBD1 matches at 7 bases. CDR3 length: 13 amino acids. CDR1 MGHDK and CDR2 SYGVNS come from the germline V gene. V was pared by 6 bases and J by 4 bases, with 5 bases of the junction left unmatched. The CDR3 DNA reads as TGTGCCAGCAGCGGTGACAGGGCCACTGAAGCTTTCTTT. It translates to CASSGDRATEAFF.

The chain uses TRBV7-8 and TRBJ2-1; 8 bases match TRBD1. Per the germline V gene, CDR1 is SGHVS and CDR2 is FQNEAQ. After removal of 5 bases from V and 0 bases from J, the junction contained 6 bases not matched to a gene. The CDR3 sequence is 16 residues long. The CDR3 region has the DNA TGTGCCAGCAGCCGGTCAACAGGGGGCTCCTACAATGAGCAGTTCTTC. Residues: CASSRSTGGSYNEQFF.